A single T cell receptor beta chain is shown here with its context. The data derive from a study of blood T cell repertoires in COVID-19. Looking at the study overall: Acute-phase and convalescent COVID-19 samples originated in the United States, Italy and Spain. PBMCs, B-cell-depleted T cells, or T cells were the source of the cDNA or gDNA that made up the material.

Authors' analysis steps: The assay estimated nucleated cells by amplifying reference gene primers. Assay: immunoSEQ multiplex PCR; the TCRdb copy retains only in-frame clones and omits some. Clone size and V and J calls were adopted from that table, with D and trimming inferred from the DNA. Of tens of thousands of clones in the sample, around 82% were seen once. Germline V gene lookup returns CDR1 MDHEN and CDR2 SYDVKM. V shed 7 bases, J shed 3 bases, and the junction held 8 bases outside the gene matches. The CDR3 is 15 residues long. The rearrangement joins TRBV28 to TRBJ2-2, with 7 nucleotides matching TRBD1. Material for sequencing was peripheral blood. The sequence was collected from a man aged 50-59 years with active COVID-19. The CDR3 reads CASTLQGWDTGELFF. The CDR3 nucleotides read TGTGCCAGCACCCTACAGGGGTGGGACACCGGGGAGCTGTTTTTT.